These 16 T cell receptor beta chains originate from one sample sequenced in a study of blood T cell repertoires in COVID-19. Repertoires were generated with immunoSEQ multiplex PCR, while TCRdb's copy carries only in-frame clones and drops some. Of around 100,000 clones in the sample, 80% to 90% were seen once. Sequencing input: peripheral blood. These receptors all stem from a woman aged 30 to 39 with acute or convalescent COVID-19.

This clone was counted once. The V gene is TRBV29-1, the J gene TRBJ2-7; 8 positions agree with TRBD1. Trimming at V came to 0 bases and at J to 6 bases, leaving 7 bases not matched to a gene. CDR1 and CDR2 from the germline V gene are SQVTM and ANQGSEA. The CDR3 spans 14 residues. CDR3 protein: CSVEDTQGAGEQYF. CDR3 DNA sequence: TGCAGCGTTGAAGATACGCAGGGGGCGGGCGAGCAGTACTTC.

This rearrangement joins TRBV27 to TRBJ1-2; 7 positions agree with TRBD1. Germline V gene data show CDR1 as MNHEY and CDR2 as SMNVEV (reference sequence). Trimming cost V 4 bases and J 4 bases; bases outside gene matches: 12. The CDR3 length is 16 residues. In DNA, the CDR3 is TGTGCCAGCAGTTCCCGGTGGAAACAGGGGAGCTATGGCTACACCTTC. This gives the protein CASSSRWKQGSYGYTF.

The chain links TRBV30 to TRBJ1-5; the D is unclear. Looked up from germline, CDR1 is GTSNPN and CDR2 is SVGIG (reference sequence). The CDR3 loop spans 14 amino acids. Trimming took off 5 bases at V and 5 bases at J, with 16 bases between the two ends. CDR3 DNA sequence: TGTGCCTGGTCGGACTACTCTTTGGATCAGCCCCAGCATTTT. It encodes CAWSDYSLDQPQHF.

This rearrangement joins TRBV19 to TRBJ2-2; 7 bases fit TRBD2. With V trimmed by 3 bases and J by 0 bases, 10 bases remained unmatched. This CDR3 spans 18 amino acids. Germline V gene sequence: CDR1 LNHDA, CDR2 SQIVND (reference sequence). The CDR3 DNA sequence: TGTGCCAGTAGTATCCCTCGGTTGGGGGGGGCGAACACCGGGGAGCTGTTTTTT. Protein: CASSIPRLGGANTGELFF.

V and J are TRBV11-3 and TRBJ2-5, with 14 bases aligning to TRBD2. The CDR3 covers 19 residues. Per germline, CDR1 SGHNT and CDR2 YENEEA. Trimming took 0 bases from V and 1 from J; bases not matched to a gene: 7. The CDR3 DNA is TGTGCCAGCAGCTTAGATGGACTAGCGGGGGGCTCCCTCCAAGAGACCCAGTACTTC. It specifies CASSLDGLAGGSLQETQYF.

V usage is TRBV6-5 and J usage is TRBJ2-7, with D possibly being TRBD1 (5 bases). CDR1 and CDR2 (germline): MNHEY, SVGAGI. Trimming removed 6 bases at V and 5 bases at J, with 17 bases between. This CDR3 region has 14 residues. The CDR3 sequence is CASSSRGIGNEQYF. The CDR3 coding sequence is TGTGCCAGCAGCTCTAGGGGTATAGGCAACGAGCAGTACTTC.

The chain couples TRBV5-5 to TRBJ2-2; unclear D gene. The CDR3 is 13 amino acids. Germline lookup yields CDR1 SGHKS and CDR2 YYEKEE (reference sequence). V lost 4 bases and J lost 7, with 11 bases in between. In DNA, the CDR3 is TGTGCCAGCAGCCTCAACGAGATCGGGGAGCTGTTTTTT. It is translated as CASSLNEIGELFF. The full variable domain, with the rest looked up from reference TRBV5-5 and TRBJ2-2, is DAGVTQSPTHLIKTRGQQVTLRCSPISGHKSVSWYQQVLGQGPQFIFQYYEKEERGRGNFPDRFSARQFPNYSSELNVNALLLGDSALYLCASSLNEIGELFFGEGSRLTVL.

V gene TRBV19 combines with J gene TRBJ1-6; D is undetermined. Deletions cut 7 bases from V and 7 bases from J, with 17 bases between. Germline lookup yields CDR1 LNHDA and CDR2 SQIVND (reference sequence). The CDR3 is 15 residues long. In DNA form, the CDR3 reads TGTGCCAGTAATAAGGACTCGAGAGGGAATTCACCCCTCCACTTT. Protein product: CASNKDSRGNSPLHF.

This chain connects TRBV9 to TRBJ2-7, with a weak D call TRBD2 (5 bases). Germline CDR1 SGDLS, CDR2 YYNGEE. V was shortened by 9 bases and J by 5 bases, with 9 bases between the two germline ends. The CDR3 spans 10 residues. CDR3 bases: TGTGCCATACTCGGGAACGAGCAGTACTTC. It is translated as CAILGNEQYF.

The V gene is TRBV2, the J gene TRBJ1-4; D call uncertain. Trimming pared 6 bases from V and 10 bases from J, leaving 12 bases between. Germline V gene data show CDR1 as SNHLY and CDR2 as FYNNEI. The length of the CDR3 is 12 residues. The CDR3 sequence is CASRATLGKLFF. CDR3 in DNA: TGTGCCAGCAGAGCGACCCTCGGAAAACTGTTTTTT.

The J gene is TRBJ2-7, the V gene TRBV12-3 or TRBV12-4; TRBD1 is a possible D gene (5 bases). This CDR3 has 13 amino acids. Trimming pared 1 base from V and 3 bases from J, leaving 7 bases between. The CDR3 sequence: CASSLGRDYEQYF. CDR3 sequence (DNA): TGTGCCAGCAGTTTAGGCAGGGACTACGAGCAGTACTTC.

This clone was recorded a few times. The rearrangement uses TRBV6-5 and TRBJ1-1; unclear D gene. The CDR3 totals 15 residues. V shed 4 bases and J shed 0 bases, with 12 bases lying between them. Germline V CDR1 and CDR2: MNHEY, SVGAGI. CDR3 bases: TGTGCCAGCAGTTTACACCCTGGCATGAACACTGAAGCTTTCTTT. As protein: CASSLHPGMNTEAFF.

The J gene is TRBJ2-4, the V gene TRBV28; a weak D match, TRBD2 (6 bases). V lost 3 bases and J lost 0, with 9 bases in between. The germline V gene encodes CDR1 MDHEN and CDR2 SYDVKM. The CDR3 extends over 15 amino acids. The CDR3 protein is CASSLGGPAKNIQYF. DNA for the CDR3: TGTGCCAGCAGTTTGGGGGGTCCAGCCAAAAACATTCAGTACTTC.

V usage is TRBV5-4 and J usage is TRBJ2-1; D might be TRBD1 (6 bases). The CDR3 totals 16 residues. With 2 bases removed from V and 0 bases from J, the gap between germline ends came to 12 bases. Germline values: CDR1 SGHNT, CDR2 YYREEE (reference sequence). The CDR3 bases are TGTGCCAGCAGCTTACAAGGGGGTGGCTCCTACAATGAGCAGTTCTTC. Translation gives CASSLQGGGSYNEQFF.

The rearrangement links TRBV2 to TRBJ2-7; TRBD1 might be the D (6 bases). CDR1 and CDR2 (germline): SNHLY, FYNNEI. This CDR3 has 12 residues. V lost 5 bases, J lost 4 bases, and 9 bases lay in between. Here the CDR3 DNA reads TGTGCCAGCAGTCGACAGGTTTACGAGCAGTACTTC. Its translation: CASSRQVYEQYF.

This sequence joins TRBV5-1 and TRBJ2-1; no reliable D call. V dropped 0 bases and J dropped 7 bases, with 14 bases sitting between them. The CDR3 contains 15 residues. CDR1 SGHRS and CDR2 YFSETQ come from the germline V gene. DNA of the CDR3: TGCGCCAGCAGCTTGGGATCCTTAGAATCAAATGAGCAGTTCTTC. This gives the protein CASSLGSLESNEQFF.